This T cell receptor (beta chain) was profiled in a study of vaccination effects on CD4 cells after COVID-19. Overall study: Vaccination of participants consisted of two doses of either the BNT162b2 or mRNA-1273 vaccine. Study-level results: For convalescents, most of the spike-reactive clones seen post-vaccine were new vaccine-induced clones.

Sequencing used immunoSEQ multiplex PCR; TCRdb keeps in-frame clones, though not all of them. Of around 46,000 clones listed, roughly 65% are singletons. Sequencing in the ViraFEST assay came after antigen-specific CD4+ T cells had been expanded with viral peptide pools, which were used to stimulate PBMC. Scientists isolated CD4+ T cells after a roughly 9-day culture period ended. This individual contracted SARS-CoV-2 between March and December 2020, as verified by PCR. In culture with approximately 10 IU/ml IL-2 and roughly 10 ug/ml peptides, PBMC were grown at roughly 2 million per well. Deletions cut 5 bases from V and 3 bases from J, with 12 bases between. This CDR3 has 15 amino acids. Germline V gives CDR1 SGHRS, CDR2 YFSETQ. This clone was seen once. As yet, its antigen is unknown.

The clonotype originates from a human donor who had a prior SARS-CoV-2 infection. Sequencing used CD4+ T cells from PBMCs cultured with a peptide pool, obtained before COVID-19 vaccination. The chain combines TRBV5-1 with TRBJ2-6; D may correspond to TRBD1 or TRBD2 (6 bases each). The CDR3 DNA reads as TGCGCCAGCAGAGGTGGAGGGGGTGGGGCCAACGTCCTGACTTTC. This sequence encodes CASRGGGGGANVLTF.